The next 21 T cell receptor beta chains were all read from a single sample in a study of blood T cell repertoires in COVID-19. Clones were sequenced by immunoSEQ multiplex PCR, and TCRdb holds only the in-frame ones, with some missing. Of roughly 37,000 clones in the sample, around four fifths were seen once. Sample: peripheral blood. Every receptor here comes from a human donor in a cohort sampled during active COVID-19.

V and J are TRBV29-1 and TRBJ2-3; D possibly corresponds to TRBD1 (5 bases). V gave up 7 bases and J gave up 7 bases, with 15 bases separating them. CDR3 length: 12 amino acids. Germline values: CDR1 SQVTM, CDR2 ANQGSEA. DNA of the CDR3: TGCAGCGAAGACAGATTAGGTCATACGCAGTATTTT. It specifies CSEDRLGHTQYF.

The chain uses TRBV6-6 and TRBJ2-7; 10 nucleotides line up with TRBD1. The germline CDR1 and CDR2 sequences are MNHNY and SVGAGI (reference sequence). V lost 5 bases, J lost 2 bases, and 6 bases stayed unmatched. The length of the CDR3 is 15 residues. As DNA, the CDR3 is TGTGCCAGCAGTGCCCACGGGACAGGGGCCTACGAGCAGTACTTC. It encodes CASSAHGTGAYEQYF.

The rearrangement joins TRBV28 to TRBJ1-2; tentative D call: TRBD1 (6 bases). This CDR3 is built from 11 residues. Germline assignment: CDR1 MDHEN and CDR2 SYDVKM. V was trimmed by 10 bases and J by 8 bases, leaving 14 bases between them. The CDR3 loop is CATGTRVGYTF. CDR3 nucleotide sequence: TGTGCCACCGGGACAAGGGTAGGCTACACCTTC.

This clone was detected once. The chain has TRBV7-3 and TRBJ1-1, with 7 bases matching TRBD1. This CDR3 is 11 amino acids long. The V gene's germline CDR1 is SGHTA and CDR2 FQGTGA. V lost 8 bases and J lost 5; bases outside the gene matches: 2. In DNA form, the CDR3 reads TGTGCCAGCCCAGGGGGGACTGAAGCTTTCTTT. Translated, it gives CASPGGTEAFF.

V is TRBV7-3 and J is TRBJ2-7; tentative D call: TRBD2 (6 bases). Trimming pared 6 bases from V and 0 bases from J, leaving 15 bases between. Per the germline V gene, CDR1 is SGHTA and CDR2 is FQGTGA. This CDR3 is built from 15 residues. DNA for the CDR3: TGTGCCAGCAGGTCCCGTGGGGGGAACTCCTACGAGCAGTACTTC. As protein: CASRSRGGNSYEQYF.

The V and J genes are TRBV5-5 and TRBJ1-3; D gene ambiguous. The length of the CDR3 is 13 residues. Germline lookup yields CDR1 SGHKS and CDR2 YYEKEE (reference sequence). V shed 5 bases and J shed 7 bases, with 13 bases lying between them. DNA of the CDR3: TGTGCCAGCAGGCGGGCCTTTGGGAACACCATATATTTT. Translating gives CASRRAFGNTIYF.

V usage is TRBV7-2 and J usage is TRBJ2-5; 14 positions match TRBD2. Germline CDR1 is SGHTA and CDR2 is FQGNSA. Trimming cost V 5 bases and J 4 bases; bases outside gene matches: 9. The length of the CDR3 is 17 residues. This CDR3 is CASSKTSGGAGRETQYF. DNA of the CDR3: TGTGCCAGCAGCAAGACTAGCGGGGGGGCGGGTAGAGAGACCCAGTACTTC.

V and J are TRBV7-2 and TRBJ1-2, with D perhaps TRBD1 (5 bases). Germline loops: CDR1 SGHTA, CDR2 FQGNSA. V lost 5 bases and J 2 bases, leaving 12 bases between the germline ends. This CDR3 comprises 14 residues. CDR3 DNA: TGTGCCAGCAGCCCCCGGGGGGGGAACTATGGCTACACCTTC. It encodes CASSPRGGNYGYTF. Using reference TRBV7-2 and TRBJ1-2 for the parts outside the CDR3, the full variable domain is GAGVSQSPSNKVTEKGKDVELRCDPISGHTALYWYRQSLGQGLEFLIYFQGNSAPDKSGLPSDRFSAERTGGSVSTLTIQRTQQEDSAVYLCASSPRGGNYGYTFGSGTRLTVV.

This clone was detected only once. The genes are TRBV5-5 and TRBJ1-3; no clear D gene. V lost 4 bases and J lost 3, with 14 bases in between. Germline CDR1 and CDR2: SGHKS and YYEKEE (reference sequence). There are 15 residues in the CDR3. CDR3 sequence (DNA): TGTGCCAGCAGCCCCGACATCTCCCTTGGAAACACCATATATTTT. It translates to CASSPDISLGNTIYF.

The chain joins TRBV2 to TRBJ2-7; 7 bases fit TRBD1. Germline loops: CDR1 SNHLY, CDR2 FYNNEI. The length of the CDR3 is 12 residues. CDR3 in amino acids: CATGQASYEQYF. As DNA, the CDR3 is TGTGCTACCGGACAGGCCTCCTACGAGCAGTACTTC. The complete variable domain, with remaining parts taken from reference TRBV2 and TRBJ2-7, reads EPEVTQTPSHQVTQMGQEVILRCVPISNHLYFYWYRQILGQKVEFLVSFYNNEISEKSEIFDDQFSVERPDGSNFTLKIRSTKLEDSAMYFCATGQASYEQYFGPGTRLTVT.

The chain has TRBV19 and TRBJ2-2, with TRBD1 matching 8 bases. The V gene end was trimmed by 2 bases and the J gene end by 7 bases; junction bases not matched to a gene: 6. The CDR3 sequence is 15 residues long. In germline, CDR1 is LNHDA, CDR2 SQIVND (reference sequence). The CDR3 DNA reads TGTGCCAGTAGTATACGGACAGGGATCGGCGGGGAGCTGTTTTTT. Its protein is CASSIRTGIGGELFF.

CDR3 region: CASSQYLGTGGTDTQYF. In DNA form, the CDR3 reads TGTGCCAGCAGCCAATACCTGGGGACAGGGGGCACAGATACGCAGTATTTT. The J gene is TRBJ2-3, the V gene TRBV3-1 (or the pseudogene TRBV3-2), with TRBD1 matching 10 bases. V lost 2 bases and J lost 1; bases outside the gene matches: 6. This CDR3 is 17 amino acids long. CDR1 is LGHDT and CDR2 is YNNKEL in the germline V gene (reference sequence).

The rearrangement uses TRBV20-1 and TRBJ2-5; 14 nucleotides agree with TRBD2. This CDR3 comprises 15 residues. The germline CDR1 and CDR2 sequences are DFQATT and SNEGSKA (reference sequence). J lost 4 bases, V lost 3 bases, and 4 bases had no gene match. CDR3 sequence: CSASRGLAGVETQYF. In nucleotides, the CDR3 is TGCAGTGCTAGTCGGGGACTAGCGGGGGTAGAGACCCAGTACTTC.

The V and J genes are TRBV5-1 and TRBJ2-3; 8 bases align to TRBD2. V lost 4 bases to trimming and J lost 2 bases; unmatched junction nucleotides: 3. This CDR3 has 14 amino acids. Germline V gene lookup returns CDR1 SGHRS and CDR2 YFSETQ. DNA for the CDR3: TGCGCCAGCAGCCGGGAGGGACCCACAGATACGCAGTATTTT. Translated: CASSREGPTDTQYF.

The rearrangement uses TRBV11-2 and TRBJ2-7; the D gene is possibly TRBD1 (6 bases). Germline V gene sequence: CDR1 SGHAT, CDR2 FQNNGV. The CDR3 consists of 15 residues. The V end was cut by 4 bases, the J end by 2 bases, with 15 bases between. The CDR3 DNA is TGTGCCAGCAGCTCTCCACGACAGGCAACCTACGAGCAGTACTTC. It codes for CASSSPRQATYEQYF.

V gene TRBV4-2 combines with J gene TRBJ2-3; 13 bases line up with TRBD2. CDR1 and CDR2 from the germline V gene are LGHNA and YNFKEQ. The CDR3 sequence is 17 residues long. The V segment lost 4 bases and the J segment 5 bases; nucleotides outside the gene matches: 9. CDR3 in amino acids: CASSLTSGGLSLDTQYF. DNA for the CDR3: TGTGCCAGCAGCCTGACTAGCGGGGGGCTAAGCCTAGATACGCAGTATTTT.

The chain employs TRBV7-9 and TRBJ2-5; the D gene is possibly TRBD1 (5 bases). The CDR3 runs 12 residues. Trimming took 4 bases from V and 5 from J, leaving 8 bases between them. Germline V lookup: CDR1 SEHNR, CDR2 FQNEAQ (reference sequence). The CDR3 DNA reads TGTGCCAGCAGCTCGTCAGGGGAGACCCAGTACTTC. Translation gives CASSSSGETQYF.

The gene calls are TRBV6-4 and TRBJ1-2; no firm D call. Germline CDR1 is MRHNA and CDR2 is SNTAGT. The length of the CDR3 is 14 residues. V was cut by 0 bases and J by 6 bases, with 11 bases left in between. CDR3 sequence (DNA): TGTGCCAGCAGTGACTCTGGCAGGCCCAATGGCTACACCTTC. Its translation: CASSDSGRPNGYTF.

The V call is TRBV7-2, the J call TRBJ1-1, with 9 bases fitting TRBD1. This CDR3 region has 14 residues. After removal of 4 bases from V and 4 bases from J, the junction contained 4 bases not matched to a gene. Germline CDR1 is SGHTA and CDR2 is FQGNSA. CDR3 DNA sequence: TGTGCCAGCAGCTACCGGGACAGGGCCACTGAAGCTTTCTTT. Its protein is CASSYRDRATEAFF.

CDR3 loop: CASSLDSSGDTDTQYF. For the CDR3, the DNA is TGCGCCAGCAGCTTGGACTCCAGCGGGGACACAGATACGCAGTATTTT. The chain joins TRBV5-1 to TRBJ2-3, with TRBD2 matching 7 bases. V shed 0 bases, J shed 2 bases, and the junction held 6 bases outside the gene matches. The CDR3 length is 16 residues. Germline CDR1 and CDR2: SGHRS and YFSETQ.

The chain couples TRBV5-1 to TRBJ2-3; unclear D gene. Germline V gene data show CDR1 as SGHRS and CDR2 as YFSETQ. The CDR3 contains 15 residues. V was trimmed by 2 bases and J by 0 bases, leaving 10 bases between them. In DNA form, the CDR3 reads TGCGCCAGCAGCTTAGTGGCGGTAAGCACAGATACGCAGTATTTT. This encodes CASSLVAVSTDTQYF.